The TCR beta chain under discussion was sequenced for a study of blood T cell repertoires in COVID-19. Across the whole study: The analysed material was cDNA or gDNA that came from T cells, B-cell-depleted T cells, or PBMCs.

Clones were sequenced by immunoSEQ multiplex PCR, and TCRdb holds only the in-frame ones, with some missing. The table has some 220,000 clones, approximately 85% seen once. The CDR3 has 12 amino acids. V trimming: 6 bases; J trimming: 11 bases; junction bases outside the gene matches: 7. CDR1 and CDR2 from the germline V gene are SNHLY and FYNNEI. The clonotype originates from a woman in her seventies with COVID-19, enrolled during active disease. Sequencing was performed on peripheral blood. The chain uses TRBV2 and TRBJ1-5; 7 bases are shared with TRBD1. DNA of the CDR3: TGTGCCAGCAGGGGTGACAGGGAGTCCCAGCATTTT. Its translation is CASRGDRESQHF.